The clone carrying this T cell receptor (beta chain) was counted between two and nine times. The target antigen is unknown. The PCR was carried out with 60 Vbeta primers and 13 Jbeta primers. Measured with immunoSEQ multiplex PCR; TCRdb has only the in-frame clones, and not every one. The sample lists 150,000 to 200,000 clones, 10% to 15% seen once, with about 7.8% in the top ten. The sample is drawn from a study of cytomegalovirus exposure and HLA in healthy donors. Turning to the study itself: From donors who were HLA-typed, an early data release held about 89 million unique TCRs. Study-wide results and caveats: The study labeled under 200 TCR beta chains cytomegalovirus-associated. In a later analysis, TCR association rates varied by HLA locus: DRB1 most, HLA-C fewest.

While unrecorded immune exposures were likely, the donors were nominally healthy when sampled. Sequenced material: PBMCs. The TCR was taken from a man over 45 in good health and CMV-seropositive.

CDR3 protein: CASSIRDMTNIQYF. CDR3 nucleotide sequence: TGTGCCAGTAGTATCCGGGACATGACCAACATTCAGTACTTC. The chain has TRBV19 and TRBJ2-4, with D possibly being TRBD1 (6 bases). The length of the CDR3 is 14 residues. Trimming removed 3 bases from V and 7 bases from J, with 13 bases in between. Germline loops: CDR1 LNHDA, CDR2 SQIVND (reference sequence).